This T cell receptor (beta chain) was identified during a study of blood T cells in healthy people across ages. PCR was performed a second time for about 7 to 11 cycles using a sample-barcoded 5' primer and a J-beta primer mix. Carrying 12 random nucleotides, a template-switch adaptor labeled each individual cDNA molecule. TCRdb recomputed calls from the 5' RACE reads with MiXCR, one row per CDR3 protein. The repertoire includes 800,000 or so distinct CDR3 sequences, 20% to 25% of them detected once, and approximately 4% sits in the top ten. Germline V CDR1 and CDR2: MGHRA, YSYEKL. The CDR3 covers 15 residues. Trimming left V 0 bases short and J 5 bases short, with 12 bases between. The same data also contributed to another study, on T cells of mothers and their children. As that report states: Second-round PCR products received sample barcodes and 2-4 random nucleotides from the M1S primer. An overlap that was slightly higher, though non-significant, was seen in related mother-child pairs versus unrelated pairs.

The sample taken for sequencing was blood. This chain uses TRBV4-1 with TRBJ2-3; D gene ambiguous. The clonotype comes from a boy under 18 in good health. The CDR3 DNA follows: TGCGCCAGCAGCCAAGAGGCCGCTCGGTTAGATACGCAGTATTTT. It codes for CASSQEAARLDTQYF.